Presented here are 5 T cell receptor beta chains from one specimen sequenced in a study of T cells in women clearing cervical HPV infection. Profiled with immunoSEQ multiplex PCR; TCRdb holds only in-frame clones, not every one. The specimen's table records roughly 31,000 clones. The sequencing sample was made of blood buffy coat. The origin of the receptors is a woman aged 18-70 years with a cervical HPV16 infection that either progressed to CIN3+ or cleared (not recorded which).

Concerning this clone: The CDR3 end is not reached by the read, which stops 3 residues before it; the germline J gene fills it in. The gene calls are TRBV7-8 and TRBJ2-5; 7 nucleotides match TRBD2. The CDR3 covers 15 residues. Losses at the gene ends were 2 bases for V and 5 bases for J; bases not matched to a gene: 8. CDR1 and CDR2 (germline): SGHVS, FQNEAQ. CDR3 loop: CASSLTGGGVETQYF. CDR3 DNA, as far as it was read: TGTGCCAGCAGCTTAACGGGGGGAGGGGTGGAGACC.

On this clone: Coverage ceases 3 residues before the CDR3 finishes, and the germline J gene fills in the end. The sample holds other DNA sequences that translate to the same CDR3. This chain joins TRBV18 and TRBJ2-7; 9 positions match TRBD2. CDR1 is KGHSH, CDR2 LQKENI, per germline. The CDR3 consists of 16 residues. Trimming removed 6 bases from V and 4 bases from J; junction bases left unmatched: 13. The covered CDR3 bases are TGTGCCAGCTCCCCTCCCTCCAGCGGGAGGTCGTACGAG. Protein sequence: CASSPPSSGRSYE. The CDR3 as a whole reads CASSPPSSGRSYEQYF.

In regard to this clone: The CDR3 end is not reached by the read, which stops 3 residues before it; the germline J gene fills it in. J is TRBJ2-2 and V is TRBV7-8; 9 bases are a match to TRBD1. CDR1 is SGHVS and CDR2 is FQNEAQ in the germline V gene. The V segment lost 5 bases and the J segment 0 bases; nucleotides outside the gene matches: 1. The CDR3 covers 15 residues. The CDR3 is CASSRDRANTGELFF. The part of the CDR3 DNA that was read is TGTGCCAGCAGCCGGGACAGGGCGAACACCGGGGAG.

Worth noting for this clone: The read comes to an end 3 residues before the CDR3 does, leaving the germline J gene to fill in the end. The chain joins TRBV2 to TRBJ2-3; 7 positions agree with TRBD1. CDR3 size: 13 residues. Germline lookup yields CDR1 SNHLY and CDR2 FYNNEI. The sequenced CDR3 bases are TGTGCCAGCAGTAGACAGGGTAACCAGCCG. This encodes CASSRQGNQP. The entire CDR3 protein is CASSRQGNQPQYF.

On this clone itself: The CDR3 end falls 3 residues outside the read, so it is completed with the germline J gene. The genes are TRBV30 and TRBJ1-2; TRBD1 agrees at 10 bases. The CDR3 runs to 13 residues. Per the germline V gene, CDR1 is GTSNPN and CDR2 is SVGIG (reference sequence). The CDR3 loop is CAWSKTGGEGYTF. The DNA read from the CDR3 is TGTGCCTGGAGTAAGACAGGGGGCGAAGGC.